A selection of T cell receptor beta chains follows, all from one sample in a study of blood T cell repertoires in COVID-19. Method: immunoSEQ multiplex PCR; TCRdb's copy keeps in-frame clones and lacks some. This table has about 140,000 clones, 88% appearing once. What was sequenced was peripheral blood. The receptors come from a human donor with COVID-19, enrolled during active disease. The donor label of this sample is uncertain. Both conserved end residues are part of each CDR3. The order of the fields is CDR3 protein, CDR3 DNA, J gene, D gene, clone size, V gene, CDR3 length. The D gene is left open where the match is weak. Expanded clones get a size class; other rows say once, few or many, or leave the size out.

CDR3: CASSQRGQGKESYGYTF
DNA: TGTGCCAGCAGCCAACGGGGACAGGGAAAAGAAAGCTATGGCTACACCTTC
J: TRBJ1-2
D: TRBD1
size: .
V: TRBV3-1/TRBV3-2
length: 17

CDR3: CASSVATGGSHEKLFF
DNA: TGTGCCAGCAGCGTAGCGACCGGGGGGAGCCATGAAAAACTGTTTTTT
J: TRBJ1-4
D: .
size: .
V: TRBV9
length: 16

CDR3: CASSPRGGAKYEQYF
DNA: TGTGCCAGCAGCCCCCGTGGAGGGGCAAAGTACGAGCAGTACTTC
J: TRBJ2-7
D: .
size: .
V: TRBV21-1
length: 15

CDR3: CASSGRGVPDTQYF
DNA: TGTGCCAGCAGCGGGCGGGGGGTGCCAGATACGCAGTATTTT
J: TRBJ2-3
D: TRBD2
size: once
V: TRBV5-4
length: 14

CDR3: CASIRQGVAEAFF
DNA: TGTGCCAGCATCAGACAGGGGGTCGCTGAAGCTTTCTTT
J: TRBJ1-1
D: TRBD1
size: .
V: TRBV12-3/TRBV12-4
length: 13

CDR3: CASSYDSNYGYTF
DNA: TGTGCCAGCAGTTACGACAGCAACTATGGCTACACCTTC
J: TRBJ1-2
D: .
size: .
V: TRBV6-5
length: 13

CDR3: CASSQGDGSSYNEQFF
DNA: TGTGCCAGCAGCCAAGGGGACGGGAGCTCCTACAATGAGCAGTTCTTC
J: TRBJ2-1
D: .
size: .
V: TRBV4-2
length: 16

CDR3: CASGRRGSDSPLHF
DNA: TGTGCCAGCGGCCGCAGGGGGAGTGATTCACCCCTCCACTTT
J: TRBJ1-6
D: TRBD1
size: .
V: TRBV6-5
length: 14

CDR3: CASSQFQHARDIDTQYF
DNA: TGTGCCAGCAGCCAATTTCAACACGCGAGGGACATTGATACGCAGTATTTT
J: TRBJ2-3
D: .
size: .
V: TRBV14
length: 17

CDR3: CASRQSENQPQHF
DNA: TGTGCCAGCAGACAAAGCGAGAATCAGCCCCAGCATTTT
J: TRBJ1-5
D: .
size: .
V: TRBV12-3/TRBV12-4
length: 13

CDR3: CASSIGPGANYGYTF
DNA: TGTGCCAGTAGTATAGGGCCAGGGGCTAACTATGGCTACACCTTC
J: TRBJ1-2
D: .
size: .
V: TRBV19
length: 15

CDR3: CASSQDRGGASGNTIYF
DNA: TGTGCCAGCAGCCAAGACAGAGGGGGCGCTTCAGGAAACACCATATATTTT
J: TRBJ1-3
D: TRBD1
size: .
V: TRBV4-2
length: 17

CDR3: CASSVGDTYTF
DNA: TGTGCCAGCAGCGTGGGGGACACCTACACCTTC
J: TRBJ1-2
D: .
size: .
V: TRBV11-2
length: 11

CDR3: CATSRDLGETYNEQFF
DNA: TGTGCCACCAGCAGAGATCTTGGAGAAACGTACAATGAGCAGTTCTTC
J: TRBJ2-1
D: .
size: .
V: TRBV15
length: 16

CDR3: CASSQDVERGNIQYF
DNA: TGTGCCAGCAGCCAAGATGTAGAAAGGGGCAACATTCAGTACTTC
J: TRBJ2-4
D: .
size: .
V: TRBV14
length: 15

CDR3: CASSPEGASGTIYF
DNA: TGTGCCAGCTCACCAGAGGGGGCCTCGGGCACCATATATTTT
J: TRBJ1-3
D: TRBD1
size: .
V: TRBV18
length: 14

CDR3: CASSKNRGSGTIYF
DNA: TGTGCCAGCAGCAAGAACAGGGGAAGCGGCACCATATATTTT
J: TRBJ1-3
D: TRBD1
size: once
V: TRBV6-6
length: 14

CDR3: CASSSPDRGTEAFF
DNA: TGTGCCAGCAGCTCCCCGGACAGGGGGACTGAAGCTTTCTTT
J: TRBJ1-1
D: TRBD1
size: .
V: TRBV3-1/TRBV3-2
length: 14

CDR3: CASSPIVAGGPLNTEAFF
DNA: TGTGCCAGCTCACCAATCGTGGCAGGGGGACCCTTGAACACTGAAGCTTTCTTT
J: TRBJ1-1
D: TRBD1
size: once
V: TRBV18
length: 18

CDR3: CASSLGQGRTYEQYF
DNA: TGTGCCAGCAGTTTAGGACAGGGGCGAACCTACGAGCAGTACTTC
J: TRBJ2-7
D: TRBD1
size: .
V: TRBV27
length: 15

CDR3: CASSITLTSGEQYF
DNA: TGTGCCAGCAGCATTACCCTAACTAGCGGCGAGCAGTACTTC
J: TRBJ2-7
D: TRBD2
size: .
V: TRBV7-9
length: 14

CDR3: CASSLWGGVTGELFF
DNA: TGTGCCAGCAGCTTATGGGGGGGAGTCACCGGGGAGCTGTTTTTT
J: TRBJ2-2
D: TRBD2
size: .
V: TRBV7-3
length: 15

CDR3: CASTDSIANQPQHF
DNA: TGTGCCAGCACCGACAGCATTGCCAATCAGCCCCAGCATTTT
J: TRBJ1-5
D: .
size: .
V: TRBV28
length: 14

CDR3: CASSPQGTSTKNIQYF
DNA: TGTGCCAGCAGCCCCCAGGGTACTAGCACCAAAAACATTCAGTACTTC
J: TRBJ2-4
D: .
size: .
V: TRBV9
length: 16